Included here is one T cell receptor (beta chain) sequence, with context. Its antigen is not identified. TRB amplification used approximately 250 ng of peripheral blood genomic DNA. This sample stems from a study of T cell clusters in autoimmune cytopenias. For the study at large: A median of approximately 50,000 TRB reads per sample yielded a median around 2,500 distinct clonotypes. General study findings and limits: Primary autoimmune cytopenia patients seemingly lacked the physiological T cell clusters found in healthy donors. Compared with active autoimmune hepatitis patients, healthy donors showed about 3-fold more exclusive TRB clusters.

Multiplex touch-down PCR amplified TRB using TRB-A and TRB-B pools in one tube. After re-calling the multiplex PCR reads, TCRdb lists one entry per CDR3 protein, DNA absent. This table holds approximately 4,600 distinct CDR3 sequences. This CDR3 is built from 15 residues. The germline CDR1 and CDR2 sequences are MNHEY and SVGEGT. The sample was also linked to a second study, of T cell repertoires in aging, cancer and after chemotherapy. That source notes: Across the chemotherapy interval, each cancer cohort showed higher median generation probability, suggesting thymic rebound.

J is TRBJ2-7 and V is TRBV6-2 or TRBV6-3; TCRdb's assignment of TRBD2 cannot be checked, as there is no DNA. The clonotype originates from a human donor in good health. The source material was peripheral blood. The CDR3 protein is CASGLSGGAVNEQYF.